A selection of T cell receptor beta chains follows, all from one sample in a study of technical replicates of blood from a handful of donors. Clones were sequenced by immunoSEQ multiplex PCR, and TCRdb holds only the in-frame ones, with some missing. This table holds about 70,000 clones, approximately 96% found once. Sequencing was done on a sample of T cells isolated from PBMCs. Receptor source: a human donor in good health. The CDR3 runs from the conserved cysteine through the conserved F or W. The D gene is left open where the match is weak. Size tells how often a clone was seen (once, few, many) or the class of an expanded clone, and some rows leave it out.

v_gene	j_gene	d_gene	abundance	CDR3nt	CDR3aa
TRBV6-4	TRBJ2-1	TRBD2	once	TGTGCCAGCAGTCCCACTGGACTAGCGGGACCTACCTCCTACAATGAGCAGTTCTTC	CASSPTGLAGPTSYNEQFF
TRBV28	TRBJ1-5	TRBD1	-	TGTGCCAGCACCATGATTCCGGGACAGGGCAGTCAGCCCCAGCATTTT	CASTMIPGQGSQPQHF
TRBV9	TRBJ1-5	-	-	TGTGCCAGCAGCGTAGTCCCCCTCGGGTTGTCCAATCAGCCCCAGCATTTT	CASSVVPLGLSNQPQHF
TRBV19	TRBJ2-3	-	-	TGTGCCAGTAGTACATATAGCGGTTCGGGCACAGATACGCAGTATTTT	CASSTYSGSGTDTQYF
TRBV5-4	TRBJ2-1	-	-	TGTGCCAGCAGCCCGGCGTGGGGGGATACCAATGAGCAGTTCTTC	CASSPAWGDTNEQFF
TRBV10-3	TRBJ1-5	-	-	TGTGCCATCAGCCGGGAACGAAAAGATCAGCCCCAGCATTTT	CAISRERKDQPQHF
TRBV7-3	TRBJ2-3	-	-	TGTGCCAGCAGCGATGCTGAGTGGCCAGGGGGCACAGATACGCAGTATTTT	CASSDAEWPGGTDTQYF
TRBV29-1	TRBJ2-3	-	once	TGCAGCGTTCAGGGGCTCGGGGTGGGCACAGATACGCAGTATTTT	CSVQGLGVGTDTQYF
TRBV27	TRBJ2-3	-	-	TGTGCCAGCAGTCGGGATCCACAGAATACGCAGTATTTT	CASSRDPQNTQYF
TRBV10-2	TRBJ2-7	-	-	TGCGCCAGCAGGTCCCGTACCGAGGAGGGGTCCTACGAGCAGTACTTC	CASRSRTEEGSYEQYF
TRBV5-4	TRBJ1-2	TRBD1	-	TGTGCCAGCAGCATGGGGATGGGGGACAGGGACTACTATGGCTACACCTTC	CASSMGMGDRDYYGYTF
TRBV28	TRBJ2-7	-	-	TGTGCCAGCAGTAACCTAGCTCGCGAGCAGTACTTC	CASSNLAREQYF